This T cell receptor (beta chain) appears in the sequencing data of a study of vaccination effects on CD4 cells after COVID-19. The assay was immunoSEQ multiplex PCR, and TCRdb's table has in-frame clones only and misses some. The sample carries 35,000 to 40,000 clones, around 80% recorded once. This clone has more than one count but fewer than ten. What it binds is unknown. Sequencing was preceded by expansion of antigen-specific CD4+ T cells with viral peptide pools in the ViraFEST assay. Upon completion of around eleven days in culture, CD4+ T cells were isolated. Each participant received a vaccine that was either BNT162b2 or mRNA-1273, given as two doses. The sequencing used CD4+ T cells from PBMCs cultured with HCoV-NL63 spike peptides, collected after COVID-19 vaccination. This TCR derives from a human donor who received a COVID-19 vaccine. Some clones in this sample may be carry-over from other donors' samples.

The CDR3 spells CASSPVLGGRDTQYF. The CDR3 DNA reads TGTGCCAGCAGCCCCGTTCTGGGAGGCCGGGATACGCAGTATTTT. This rearrangement joins TRBV4-2 to TRBJ2-3; possible D gene TRBD2, 6 bases. The germline CDR1 and CDR2 sequences are LGHNA and YNFKEQ. CDR3 length: 15 residues. The V end was cut by 4 bases, the J end by 6 bases, with 17 bases between.